The next 30 T cell receptor beta chains were all read from a single sample in a study of shared clonotypes between healthy human individuals. The table came from immunoSEQ multiplex PCR; TCRdb's copy has only in-frame clones and leaves some out. The data hold fewer than 550,000 clones, with approximately 79% observed a single time. Sequencing was performed on PBMCs. These receptors were obtained from a woman aged 40 to 49 in good health. Some clones in this sample may be carry-over from other donors' samples.

V usage is TRBV5-1 and J usage is TRBJ2-7; 8 nucleotides align to TRBD2. CDR1 SGHRS and CDR2 YFSETQ come from the germline V gene. V was pared by 2 bases and J by 4 bases, with 14 bases of the junction left unmatched. The CDR3 is made up of 17 amino acids. The CDR3 protein is CASSLSIAGIPGYEQYF. In DNA, the CDR3 is TGCGCCAGCAGCTTATCAATAGCGGGAATACCTGGTTACGAGCAGTACTTC.

The CDR3: CASSGPAGDRGASYEQYF. CDR3 sequence (DNA): TGTGCCAGCAGTGGCCCCGCTGGGGACAGGGGGGCTTCCTACGAGCAGTACTTC. The rearrangement uses TRBV25-1 and TRBJ2-7; 11 nucleotides line up with TRBD1. This CDR3 contains 18 residues. From germline, CDR1 is MGHDK and CDR2 SYGVNS. Trimming took 4 bases from V and 1 from J; bases not matched to a gene: 12.

Only a few counts were recorded for this clone. This chain links TRBV5-1 with TRBJ2-7; D ambiguous. The V gene lost 0 bases and the J gene lost 0 bases, with 7 bases spanning the gap. This CDR3 comprises 14 residues. Germline loops: CDR1 SGHRS, CDR2 YFSETQ. The CDR3 DNA reads as TGCGCCAGCAGCTTGGTTGGCTCCTCCTACGAGCAGTACTTC. Translation gives CASSLVGSSYEQYF.

A few counts support this clone. The chain uses TRBV14 and TRBJ2-7; TRBD2 aligns across 8 bases. CDR3 length: 16 amino acids. The J segment lost 12 bases and the V segment lost 1 base, leaving 17 bases of the junction unmatched. Germline values: CDR1 SGHDN, CDR2 FVKESK. The DNA for the CDR3 is TGTGCCAGCAGCCAAGTTCCTCGCGGGAGGTTCCTACGAGCGTACTTC. It yields the protein CASSQVPRGRFLRAYF.

The CDR3 nucleotides are TGTGCCAGCTCACCGTTACAGGTCTCTGGGGCCAACGTCCTGACTTTC. Residues: CASSPLQVSGANVLTF. The chain is built from TRBV18 and TRBJ2-6; possible D gene TRBD1, 5 bases. V was pared by 3 bases and J by 0 bases, with 9 bases between. Germline lookup yields CDR1 KGHSH and CDR2 LQKENI. CDR3 length equals 16 residues.

This chain connects TRBV18 to TRBJ1-4; possible D gene TRBD1, 5 bases. Trimming cost V 6 bases and J 7 bases, with 18 bases left between them. This CDR3 spans 15 amino acids. Germline V lookup: CDR1 KGHSH, CDR2 LQKENI. The CDR3, as DNA: TGTGCCAGCTCTCCTGTAGGGGTCCCTGGTGAAAAACTGTTTTTT. As protein: CASSPVGVPGEKLFF.

The chain joins TRBV7-3 to TRBJ1-2; 9 nucleotides agree with TRBD1. Germline CDR1 and CDR2: SGHTA and FQGTGA. With 5 bases clipped from V and 8 bases from J, the junction kept 6 bases outside the gene matches. This CDR3 has 13 residues. The CDR3 region has the DNA TGTGCCAGCAGCCCGGGACAGGGTAGCGGCTACACCTTC. Its translation: CASSPGQGSGYTF.

The gene calls are TRBV19 and TRBJ2-7; maybe TRBD1 (6 bases). Germline assignment: CDR1 LNHDA and CDR2 SQIVND (reference sequence). The CDR3 length is 15 residues. The V end lost 8 bases, the J end lost 0 bases, and 17 bases lay between the germline ends. The DNA for the CDR3 is TGTGCCAGTCGAGCTACAGGGTACCCCTCCTACGAGCAGTACTTC. Translation: CASRATGYPSYEQYF.

This chain's CDR3 is CASSEGTSGRAEQYF. CDR3 DNA sequence: TGCGCCAGCAGTGAGGGGACTAGCGGGAGGGCCGAGCAGTACTTC. The genes are TRBV10-1 and TRBJ2-7; 16 bases fit TRBD2. V trimming: 2 bases; J trimming: 6 bases; junction bases outside the gene matches: 1. This CDR3 region has 15 residues. CDR1 is WNHNN, CDR2 SYGVQD, per germline (reference sequence).

Points on this clone: A read error is likely here: a far larger clone is one base away. The sample contains more than one DNA sequence encoding this CDR3. The J gene is TRBJ1-5, the V gene TRBV7-9, with D unclear. V was clipped by 5 bases and J by 5 bases, with 7 bases between them. CDR1 is SEHNR and CDR2 is FQNEAQ in the germline V gene (reference sequence). CDR3 length: 12 residues. CDR3 protein: CASSRTDQPQHF. The CDR3 DNA reads as TGTGCCAGCAGCCGGACCGATCAGCCCCAGCATTTT.

This chain connects TRBV19 to TRBJ1-1; the D gene is possibly TRBD1 (5 bases). V was trimmed by 5 bases and J by 0 bases, leaving 22 bases between them. The CDR3 contains 18 residues. CDR1 and CDR2 from the germline V gene are LNHDA and SQIVND (reference sequence). CDR3 in amino acids: CASSLHRFSFSLNTEAFF. The CDR3, as DNA: TGTGCCAGTAGTCTCCACAGGTTCTCCTTCTCTTTGAACACTGAAGCTTTCTTT.

The chain carries TRBV11-2 and TRBJ2-5, with D hard to call. CDR3 length equals 15 residues. V was pared by 2 bases and J by 4 bases, with 14 bases between. The germline gives CDR1 SGHAT, CDR2 FQNNGV. DNA for the CDR3: TGTGCCAGCAGCTTAAGGATTAGCTTGGGAGAGACCCAGTACTTC. This sequence encodes CASSLRISLGETQYF.

The genes are TRBV5-1 and TRBJ1-2; D gene ambiguous. Germline CDR1 reads SGHRS; CDR2 reads YFSETQ. The CDR3 is 13 amino acids. The V end was cut by 2 bases, the J end by 3 bases, with 8 bases between. The CDR3, as DNA: TGCGCCAGCAGCTTATTCACCGACTATGGCTACACCTTC. It encodes CASSLFTDYGYTF.

This chain links TRBV5-1 with TRBJ2-7; the D gene is possibly TRBD2 (5 bases). Trimming cost V 0 bases and J 3 bases, with 10 bases left between them. The CDR3 is 14 residues long. The germline CDR1 and CDR2 sequences are SGHRS and YFSETQ. In nucleotides, the CDR3 is TGCGCCAGCAGCTTGGCCGTAGCGAACTACGAGCAGTACTTC. As protein: CASSLAVANYEQYF. Together with reference TRBV5-1 and TRBJ2-7, the CDR3 gives the full variable domain: KAGVTQTPRYLIKTRGQQVTLSCSPISGHRSVSWYQQTPGQGLQFLFEYFSETQRNKGNFPGRFSGRQFSNSRSEMNVSTLELGDSALYLCASSLAVANYEQYFGPGTRLTVT.

The chain has TRBV18 and TRBJ1-2; D ambiguous. The V end was cut by 2 bases, the J end by 10 bases, with 11 bases between. The CDR3 extends over 12 amino acids. Germline V gene sequence: CDR1 KGHSH, CDR2 LQKENI. Here the CDR3 DNA reads TGTGCCAGCTCACCAGAGGCCCTGCTCTACACCTTC. As protein: CASSPEALLYTF.

The V call is TRBV28, the J call TRBJ2-3, with D possibly TRBD2 on 6 matching bases. CDR1 is MDHEN, CDR2 SYDVKM, per germline. This CDR3 is built from 15 residues. The V gene lost 4 bases and the J gene lost 0 bases, with 11 bases spanning the gap. The CDR3 here is CASSWGSGSTDTQYF. The CDR3 region has the DNA TGTGCCAGCAGTTGGGGGAGCGGGAGCACAGATACGCAGTATTTT.

V gene TRBV11-2 combines with J gene TRBJ1-3, with D tentatively TRBD1 (5 bases). V dropped 5 bases and J dropped 1 base, with 12 bases sitting between them. The CDR3 length is 15 residues. CDR1 SGHAT and CDR2 FQNNGV come from the germline V gene. The chain's CDR3 is CASSAYRGSGNTIYF. The CDR3 DNA reads TGTGCCAGCAGCGCCTATAGGGGTTCTGGAAACACCATATATTTT.

This chain links TRBV5-5 with TRBJ1-1; D call uncertain. Germline V gene data show CDR1 as SGHKS and CDR2 as YYEKEE (reference sequence). The ends were cut back, 2 bases at V and 4 bases at J, with 9 bases in the middle. There are 13 residues in the CDR3. This CDR3 is CASSFRESTEAFF. CDR3 DNA sequence: TGTGCCAGCAGCTTTCGGGAGAGCACTGAAGCTTTCTTT.

V gene TRBV18 combines with J gene TRBJ2-3; possibly TRBD2 for D (5 bases). Between the trimmed V and J ends, which lost 3 bases and 2 bases, there was a span of 9 bases. The germline V gene encodes CDR1 KGHSH and CDR2 LQKENI. The CDR3 has 14 residues. CDR3 residues: CASSPGIYTDTQYF. As DNA, the CDR3 is TGTGCCAGCTCACCCGGGATCTACACAGATACGCAGTATTTT. Full variable domain (outside the CDR3, taken from reference TRBV18 and TRBJ2-3): NAGVMQNPRHLVRRRGQEARLRCSPMKGHSHVYWYRQLPEEGLKFMVYLQKENIIDESGMPKERFSAEFPKEGPSILRIQQVVRGDSAAYFCASSPGIYTDTQYFGPGTRLTVL.

This chain uses TRBV6-5 with TRBJ2-2; the match to TRBD1 covers 10 bases. J lost 6 bases, V lost 2 bases, and 3 bases had no gene match. Germline values: CDR1 MNHEY, CDR2 SVGAGI. The CDR3 consists of 15 residues. CDR3 sequence reads: CASSYGGQGSGELFF. CDR3 DNA: TGTGCCAGCAGTTACGGGGGACAGGGGTCCGGGGAGCTGTTTTTT.

The chain carries TRBV28 and TRBJ1-2, with D possibly matching TRBD1 (5 bases). Trimming cost V 5 bases and J 3 bases, with 13 bases left between them. The germline CDR1 and CDR2 sequences are MDHEN and SYDVKM. The CDR3 is made up of 14 amino acids. Here the CDR3 reads CASSVGGFDYGYTF. The CDR3 DNA reads TGTGCCAGCAGTGTTGGGGGGTTCGACTATGGCTACACCTTC.

J is TRBJ1-5 and V is TRBV7-3; no firm D call. The CDR3 has 13 residues. With 6 bases removed from V and 4 bases from J, the gap between germline ends came to 10 bases. Germline V CDR1 and CDR2: SGHTA, FQGTGA. DNA for the CDR3: TGTGCCAGCAGTGCGAGTATAAATCAGCCCCAGCATTTT. This sequence encodes CASSASINQPQHF.

The chain joins TRBV2 to TRBJ2-7; possibly TRBD2 for D (6 bases). Germline V gives CDR1 SNHLY, CDR2 FYNNEI. V lost 2 bases to trimming and J lost 12 bases, with 14 bases between them. The CDR3 extends over 12 amino acids. The CDR3 DNA is TGTGCCAGCAGTGAAAGGTCGGGGGTCCTGTACTTC. Amino acid sequence: CASSERSGVLYF.

The chain carries TRBV10-3 and TRBJ2-7, with 10 bases aligning to TRBD1. The CDR3 loop spans 14 amino acids. The V gene's germline CDR1 is ENHRY and CDR2 SYGVKD. The J segment lost 2 bases and the V segment lost 5 bases, leaving 3 bases of the junction unmatched. This CDR3 is CAISHDRGPYEQYF. Here the CDR3 DNA reads TGTGCCATCAGTCACGACAGGGGGCCCTACGAGCAGTACTTC.

The chain recombines TRBV27 with TRBJ2-3; 15 nucleotides match TRBD2. The CDR3 runs 18 residues. Germline CDR1 MNHEY, CDR2 SMNVEV (reference sequence). Trimming removed 5 bases from V and 1 base from J; junction bases left unmatched: 7. CDR3 loop: CASSPYGTSGRRTDTQYF. Here the CDR3 DNA reads TGTGCCAGCAGTCCGTACGGGACTAGCGGGAGGCGCACAGATACGCAGTATTTT.

The CDR3 nucleotides are TGTGCCAGCAGCGTAGAACCCCGGGAGTTAATGAACACTGAAGCTTTCTTT. Protein product: CASSVEPRELMNTEAFF. The chain recombines TRBV9 with TRBJ1-1, with D uncertain. V was shortened by 0 bases and J by 0 bases, with 15 bases between the two germline ends. This CDR3 is built from 17 residues. CDR1 is SGDLS and CDR2 is YYNGEE in the germline V gene.

V and J are TRBV25-1 and TRBJ1-1; the D is unclear. The CDR3 totals 15 residues. From germline, CDR1 is MGHDK and CDR2 SYGVNS. V lost 1 base, J lost 3 bases, and 12 bases lay in between. CDR3 nucleotide sequence: TGTGCCAGCAGTGAATCTCTGCCCGGCTACACTGAAGCTTTCTTT. Protein sequence: CASSESLPGYTEAFF.

The chain employs TRBV6-4 and TRBJ2-2; 9 nucleotides agree with TRBD1. From germline, CDR1 is MRHNA and CDR2 SNTAGT. The CDR3 consists of 14 residues. The V and J ends lost 8 bases and 4 bases, in that order; junction bases with no gene match: 5. This CDR3 reads CASGTGTRTGELFF. CDR3 nucleotides: TGTGCCAGCGGGACAGGGACACGCACCGGGGAGCTGTTTTTT.

The CDR3 coding sequence is TGTGCCAGCACCCTACCGGGACAGGGGGGAAGAACTGAAGCTTTCTTT. Encoded protein: CASTLPGQGGRTEAFF. The J gene is TRBJ1-1, the V gene TRBV28, with 11 nucleotides matching TRBD1. In germline, CDR1 is MDHEN, CDR2 SYDVKM. The ends lost 7 bases at V and 5 bases at J; junction bases unmatched: 12. This CDR3 has 16 residues.

This chain uses TRBV6-6 with TRBJ1-5; D is possibly TRBD1 (5 bases). Germline CDR1 reads MNHNY; CDR2 reads SVGAGI (reference sequence). The V end lost 5 bases, the J end lost 4 bases, and 9 bases lay between the germline ends. The CDR3 totals 13 residues. The CDR3 nucleotides are TGTGCCAGCAGTCCAGGGTGGAATCAGCCCCAGCATTTT. Protein sequence: CASSPGWNQPQHF.